This T cell receptor beta chain was observed in a study of glioma-infiltrating T cells. Turning to this clonotype: A much larger clone sits a single nucleotide away, making a read error possible.

Amplification of TCR alpha and beta CDR3 regions from RNA used iRepertoire nested multiplex PCR. For one-step reverse transcription and amplification, 100-400 ng of tissue mRNA or PBMC total RNA was used. One entry per CDR3 protein, called by TCRdb with MiXCR from the multiplex PCR reads. The repertoire holds roughly 100,000 distinct CDR3 sequences, with around 28% as singletons. Material: glioma tissue, nonneoplastic brain tissue, or PBMCs (not recorded which). The TCR originated in a human donor with low-grade glioma or glioblastoma, undergoing nonglioma brain surgery, or in good health (not recorded which).

The CDR3 nucleotides are TGTGCCGGCAGTTACTCCGCAGGGCGGGAGACCCAGTACTTC. Translating gives CAGSYSAGRETQYF. This chain uses TRBV6-6 with TRBJ2-5, with D possibly TRBD1 on 5 matching bases. Germline V gene data show CDR1 as MNHNY and CDR2 as SVGAGI (reference sequence). The CDR3 totals 14 residues.